This TCR beta chain was sequenced for a study of beta chain features in type 1 diabetes. Each population that was sorted was more than 95% pure. Expressed TCRB transcripts were sequenced, since all the RNA that had been isolated was reverse transcribed. Sequencing was performed with immunoSEQ multiplex PCR; in TCRdb, only in-frame clones are kept and a portion is missing. The profile shows some 350,000 clones, 8.5% to 10% of them singletons. In this sample, this clone turned up a few times. As yet, its antigen is unknown. This CDR3 has 14 residues. Trimming removed 1 base at V and 3 bases at J, with 10 bases between. CDR1 is SGHDT and CDR2 is YYEEEE in the germline V gene. Broader study findings: There was a possibility that cDNA sequencing over-represented cells with high TCR expression. There was a moderate but significant shortening of TCRB CDR3s in all four CD4+ subsets of Type 1 diabetes patients. For patients and controls alike, PCR might favor shorter templates to the same degree.

The V and J genes are TRBV5-6 and TRBJ1-1; no clear D. This clonotype was sampled from a man aged 25-45 years with type 1 diabetes. The sample was central memory CD4+ T cells from blood. DNA of the CDR3: TGTGCCAGCAGCTTGACGGATCGGGACACTGAAGCTTTCTTT. Translating gives CASSLTDRDTEAFF.